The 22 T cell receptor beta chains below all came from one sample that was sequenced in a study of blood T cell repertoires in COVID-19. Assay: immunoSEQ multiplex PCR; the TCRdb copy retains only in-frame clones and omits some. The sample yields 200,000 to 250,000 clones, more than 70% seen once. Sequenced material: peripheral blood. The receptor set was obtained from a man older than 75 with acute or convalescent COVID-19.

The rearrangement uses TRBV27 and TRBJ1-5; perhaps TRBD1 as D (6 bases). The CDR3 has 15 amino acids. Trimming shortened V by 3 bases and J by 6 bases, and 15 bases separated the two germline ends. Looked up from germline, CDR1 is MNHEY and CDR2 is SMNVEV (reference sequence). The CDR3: CASSFGGGGSQPQHF. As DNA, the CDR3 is TGTGCCAGCAGTTTCGGGGGAGGGGGAAGTCAGCCCCAGCATTTT.

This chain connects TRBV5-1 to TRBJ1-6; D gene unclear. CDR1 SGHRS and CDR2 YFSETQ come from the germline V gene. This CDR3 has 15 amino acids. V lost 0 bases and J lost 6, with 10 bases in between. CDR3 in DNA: TGCGCCAGCAGCTTGGCCCCAGAATTTAATTCACCCCTCCACTTT. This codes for CASSLAPEFNSPLHF.

In DNA form, the CDR3 reads TGCGCCAGCAGCCCCCGTAGGGGAGGCTATGGCTACACCTTC. Protein: CASSPRRGGYGYTF. The V and J genes are TRBV4-3 and TRBJ1-2; TRBD1 might be the D (5 bases). CDR1 and CDR2 from the germline V gene are LGHNA and YSLEER. The CDR3 runs to 14 residues. V was shortened by 4 bases and J by 4 bases, with 13 bases between the two germline ends.

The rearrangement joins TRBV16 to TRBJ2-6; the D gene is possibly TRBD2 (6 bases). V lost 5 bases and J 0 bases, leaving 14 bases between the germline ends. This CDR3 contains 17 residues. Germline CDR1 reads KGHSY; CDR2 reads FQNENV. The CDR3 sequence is CASSARDFFSGANVLTF. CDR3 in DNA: TGTGCCAGCAGCGCACGGGACTTTTTCTCTGGGGCCAACGTCCTGACTTTC.

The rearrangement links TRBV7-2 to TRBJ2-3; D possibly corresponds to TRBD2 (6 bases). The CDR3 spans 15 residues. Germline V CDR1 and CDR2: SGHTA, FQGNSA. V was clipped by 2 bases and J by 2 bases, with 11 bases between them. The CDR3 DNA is TGTGCCAGCAGCTTATGGCGGGATTACACAGATACGCAGTATTTT. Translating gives CASSLWRDYTDTQYF.

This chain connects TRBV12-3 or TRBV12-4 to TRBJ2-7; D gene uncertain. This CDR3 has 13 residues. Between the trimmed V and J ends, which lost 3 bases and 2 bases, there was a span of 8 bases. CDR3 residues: CASSLGRTYEQYF. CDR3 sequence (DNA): TGTGCCAGCAGTTTGGGCAGGACCTACGAGCAGTACTTC.

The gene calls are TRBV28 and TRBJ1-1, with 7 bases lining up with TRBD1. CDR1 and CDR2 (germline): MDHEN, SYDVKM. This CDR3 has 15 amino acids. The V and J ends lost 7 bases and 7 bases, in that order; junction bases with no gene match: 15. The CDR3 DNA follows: TGTGCCAGCACCCCACATCCCCAGGGGGGTATTGAAGCTTTCTTT. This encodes CASTPHPQGGIEAFF.

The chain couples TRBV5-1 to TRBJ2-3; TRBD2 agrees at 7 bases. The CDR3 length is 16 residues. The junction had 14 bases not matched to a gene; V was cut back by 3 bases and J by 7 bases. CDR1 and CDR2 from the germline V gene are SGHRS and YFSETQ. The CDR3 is CASSSPPRGELNTQYF. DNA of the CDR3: TGCGCCAGCAGCTCACCCCCACGGGGGGAACTCAATACGCAGTATTTT. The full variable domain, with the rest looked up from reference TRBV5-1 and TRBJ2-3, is KAGVTQTPRYLIKTRGQQVTLSCSPISGHRSVSWYQQTPGQGLQFLFEYFSETQRNKGNFPGRFSGRQFSNSRSEMNVSTLELGDSALYLCASSSPPRGELNTQYFGPGTRLTVL.

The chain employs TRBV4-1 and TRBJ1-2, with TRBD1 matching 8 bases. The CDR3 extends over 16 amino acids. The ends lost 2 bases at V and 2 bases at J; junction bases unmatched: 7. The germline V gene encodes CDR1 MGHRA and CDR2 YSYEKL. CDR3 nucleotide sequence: TGCGCCAGCAGCCAAACCTCGACAGGGGCCAACTATGGCTACACCTTC. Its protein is CASSQTSTGANYGYTF.

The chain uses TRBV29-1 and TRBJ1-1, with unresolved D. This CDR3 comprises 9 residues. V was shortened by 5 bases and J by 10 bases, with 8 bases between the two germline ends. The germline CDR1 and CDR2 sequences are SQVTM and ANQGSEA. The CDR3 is CSVLPGAFF. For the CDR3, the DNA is TGCAGCGTTTTACCCGGAGCTTTCTTT.

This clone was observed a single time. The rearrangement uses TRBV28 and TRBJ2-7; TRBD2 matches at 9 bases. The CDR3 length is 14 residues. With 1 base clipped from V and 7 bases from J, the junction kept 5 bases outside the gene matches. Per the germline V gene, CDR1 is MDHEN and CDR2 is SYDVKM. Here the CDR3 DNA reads TGTGCCAGCAGTTTATTTAGCGGGGGTGGGGAGCAGTACTTC. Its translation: CASSLFSGGGEQYF.

The DNA for the CDR3 is TGTGCCAGATGGGGGGGATTAAACCCCTATAGCAATCAGCCCCAGCATTTT. This sequence encodes CARWGGLNPYSNQPQHF. The chain employs TRBV25-1 and TRBJ1-5; a weak D match, TRBD1 (5 bases). There are 17 residues in the CDR3. V was shortened by 9 bases and J by 0 bases, with 21 bases between the two germline ends. The germline V gene has CDR1 MGHDK and CDR2 SYGVNS.

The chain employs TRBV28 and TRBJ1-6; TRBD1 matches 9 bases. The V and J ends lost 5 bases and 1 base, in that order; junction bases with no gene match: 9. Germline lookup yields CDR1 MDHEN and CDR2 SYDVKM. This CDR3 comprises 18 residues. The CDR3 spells CASSPPLTGGSYNSPLHF. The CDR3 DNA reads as TGTGCCAGCAGTCCTCCCCTGACAGGGGGGTCCTATAATTCACCCCTCCACTTT.

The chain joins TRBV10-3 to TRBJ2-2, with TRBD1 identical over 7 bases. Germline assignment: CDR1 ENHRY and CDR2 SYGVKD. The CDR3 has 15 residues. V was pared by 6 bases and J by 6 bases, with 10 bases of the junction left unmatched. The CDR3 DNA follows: TGTGCCATCAGCACCGGGACAGCTCGCTCCGGGGAGCTGTTTTTT. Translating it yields CAISTGTARSGELFF.

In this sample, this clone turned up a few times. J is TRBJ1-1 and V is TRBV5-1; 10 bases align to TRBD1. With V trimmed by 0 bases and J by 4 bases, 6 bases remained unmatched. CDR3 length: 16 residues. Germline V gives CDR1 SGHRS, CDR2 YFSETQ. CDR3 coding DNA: TGCGCCAGCAGCTTGGGACAGGGGGCTTTGGGCACTGAAGCTTTCTTT. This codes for CASSLGQGALGTEAFF.

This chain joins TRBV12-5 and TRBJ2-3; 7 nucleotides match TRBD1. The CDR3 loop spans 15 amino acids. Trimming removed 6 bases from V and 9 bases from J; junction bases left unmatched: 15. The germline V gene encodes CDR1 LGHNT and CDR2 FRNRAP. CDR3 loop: CASGGDSDASQTQYF. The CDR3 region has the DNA TGTGCTAGTGGCGGGGACAGTGACGCGTCCCAAACGCAGTATTTT.

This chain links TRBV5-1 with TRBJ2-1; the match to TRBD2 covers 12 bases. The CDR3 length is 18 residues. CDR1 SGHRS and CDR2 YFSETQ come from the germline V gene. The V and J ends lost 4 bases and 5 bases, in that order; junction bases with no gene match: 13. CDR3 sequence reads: CASSTGLAGSIRNNEQFF. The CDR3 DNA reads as TGCGCCAGCAGCACAGGACTAGCGGGGTCTATCAGGAACAATGAGCAGTTCTTC. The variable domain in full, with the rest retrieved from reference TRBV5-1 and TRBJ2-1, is KAGVTQTPRYLIKTRGQQVTLSCSPISGHRSVSWYQQTPGQGLQFLFEYFSETQRNKGNFPGRFSGRQFSNSRSEMNVSTLELGDSALYLCASSTGLAGSIRNNEQFFGPGTRLTVL.

This chain's CDR3 is CASTSAGGSYEQYF. The CDR3 DNA reads as TGCGCCAGCACCTCTGCCGGGGGCTCCTACGAGCAGTACTTC. The chain joins TRBV10-1 to TRBJ2-7; TRBD2 might be the D (6 bases). V was pared by 7 bases and J by 0 bases, with 13 bases between. The CDR3 has 14 residues. In germline, CDR1 is WNHNN, CDR2 SYGVQD (reference sequence).

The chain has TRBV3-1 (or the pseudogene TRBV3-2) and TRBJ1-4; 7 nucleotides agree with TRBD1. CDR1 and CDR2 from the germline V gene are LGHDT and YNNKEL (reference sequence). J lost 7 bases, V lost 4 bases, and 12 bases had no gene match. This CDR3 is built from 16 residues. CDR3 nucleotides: TGTGCCAGCAGCCCCCTCGGACAGGTTGAAGGTGAAAAACTGTTTTTT. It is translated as CASSPLGQVEGEKLFF.

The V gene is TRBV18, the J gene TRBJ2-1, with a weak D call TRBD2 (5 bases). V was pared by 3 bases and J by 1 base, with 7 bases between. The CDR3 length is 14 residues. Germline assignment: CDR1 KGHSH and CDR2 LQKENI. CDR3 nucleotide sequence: TGTGCCAGCTCACCCCGGGAATCCTACAATGAGCAGTTCTTC. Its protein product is CASSPRESYNEQFF.

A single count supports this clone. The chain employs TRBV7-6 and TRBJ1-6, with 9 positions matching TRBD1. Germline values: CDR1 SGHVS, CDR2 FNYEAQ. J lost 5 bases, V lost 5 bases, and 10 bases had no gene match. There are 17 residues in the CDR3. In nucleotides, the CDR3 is TGTGCCAGCAGCCCTGGGGACAGGGTCGACGATAATTCACCCCTCCACTTT. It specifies CASSPGDRVDDNSPLHF. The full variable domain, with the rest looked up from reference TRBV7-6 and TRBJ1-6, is GAGVSQSPRYKVTKRGQDVALRCDPISGHVSLYWYRQALGQGPEFLTYFNYEAQQDKSGLPNDRFSAERPEGSISTLTIQRTEQRDSAMYRCASSPGDRVDDNSPLHFGNGTRLTVT.

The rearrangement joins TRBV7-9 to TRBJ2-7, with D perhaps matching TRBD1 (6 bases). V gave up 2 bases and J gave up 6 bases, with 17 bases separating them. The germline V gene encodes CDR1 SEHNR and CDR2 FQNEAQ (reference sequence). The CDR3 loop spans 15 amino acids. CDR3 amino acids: CASSLTTGIGGEQYF. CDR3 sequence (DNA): TGTGCCAGCAGCTTAACAACTGGGATAGGGGGCGAGCAGTACTTC.